This section outlines one TCR beta chain sequence together with its context. Its antigen is currently unknown. Time point noted: blood 2 weeks post-SBRT. The sample's treatment: 15 Gy SBRT to primary tumor, nephrectomy 4 weeks later. The sample belongs to a study of radiation and T cells in renal cell carcinoma. Study conclusions and caveats: Top tumor clonotypes rose in blood 2 weeks post-radiation, then contracted.

Libraries were prepared by immunoSEQ multiplex PCR; TCRdb keeps only in-frame clonotypes and omits some of them. The sample comprises tens of thousands of clones, 81% of which are singletons, and approximately 32% rests with the top ten. Trimming pared 1 base from V and 7 bases from J, leaving 9 bases between. The CDR3 is 13 amino acids. The germline V gene encodes CDR1 SGHRS and CDR2 YFSETQ. This clonotype was obtained from a man in his 60s with renal cell carcinoma. Specimen: blood, collected from a patient whose treatment included radiotherapy and nephrectomy. The V and J genes are TRBV5-1 and TRBJ2-1; tentative D call: TRBD1 (5 bases). In DNA form, the CDR3 reads TGCGCCAGCAGCTTGATAGGGGCTAATGAGCAGTTCTTC. Protein sequence: CASSLIGANEQFF.